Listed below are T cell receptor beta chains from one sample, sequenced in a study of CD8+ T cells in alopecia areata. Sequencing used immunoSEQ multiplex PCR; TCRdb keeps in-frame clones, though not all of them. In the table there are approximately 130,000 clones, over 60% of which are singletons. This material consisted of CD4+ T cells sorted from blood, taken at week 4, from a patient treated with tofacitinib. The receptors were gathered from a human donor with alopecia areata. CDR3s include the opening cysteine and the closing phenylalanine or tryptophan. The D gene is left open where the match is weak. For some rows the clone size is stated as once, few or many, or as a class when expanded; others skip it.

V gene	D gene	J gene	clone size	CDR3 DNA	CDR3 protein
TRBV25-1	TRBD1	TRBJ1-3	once	TGTGCCAGCAGTGGGGCCCCCTCTGACAGGGCTGGAAACACCATATATTTT	CASSGAPSDRAGNTIYF
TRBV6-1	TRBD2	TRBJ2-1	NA	TGTGCCAGCAGTGACCCTAGCGGGGGCTCCTACAATGAGCAGTTCTTC	CASSDPSGGSYNEQFF
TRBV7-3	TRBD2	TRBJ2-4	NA	TGTGCCAGCAGCCCATGGGGGGGAGACAAAAACATTCAGTACTTC	CASSPWGGDKNIQYF
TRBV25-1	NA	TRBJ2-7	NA	TGTGCCAGCAGTGACGGCCTTACCTACGAGCAGTACTTC	CASSDGLTYEQYF
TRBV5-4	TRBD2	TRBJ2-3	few	TGTGCCAGCAGCTTGGGACTAGCGGAGACAGATACGCAGTATTTT	CASSLGLAETDTQYF
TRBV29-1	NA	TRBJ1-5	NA	TGCAGCGTTGGGACCGGAGACAATCAGCCCCAGCATTTT	CSVGTGDNQPQHF
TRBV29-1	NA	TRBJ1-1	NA	TGCAGCGTTGCAGGACAGACGAACACTGAAGCTTTCTTT	CSVAGQTNTEAFF
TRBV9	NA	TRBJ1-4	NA	TGTGCCAGCAGCGTACAGGGGACGAACGAAAAACTGTTTTTT	CASSVQGTNEKLFF
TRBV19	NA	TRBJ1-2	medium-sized	TGTGCCAGTAGAGATAACTATGGCTACACCTTC	CASRDNYGYTF
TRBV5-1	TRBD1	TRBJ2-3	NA	TGCGCCAGCAGCGTCGGACAGGGGTTTGAAGATACGCAGTATTTT	CASSVGQGFEDTQYF
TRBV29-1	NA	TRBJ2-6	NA	TGCAGCGTTGAACTGATGAGCTCTGGGGCCAACGTCCTGACTTTC	CSVELMSSGANVLTF
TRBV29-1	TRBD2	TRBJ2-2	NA	TGCAGCGCCGGGAGGAGAACCGGGACTAGCACCGGGGAGCTGTTTTTT	CSAGRRTGTSTGELFF
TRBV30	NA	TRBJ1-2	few	TGTGCGTCAGCCGGGACTCTCACGCTTAACTATGGCTACACCTTC	CASAGTLTLNYGYTF
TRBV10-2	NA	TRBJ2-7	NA	TGCGCCAGCACCGAATCTATAGGGGGGTCCTACGAGCAGTACTTC	CASTESIGGSYEQYF
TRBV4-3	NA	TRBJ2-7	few	TGCGCCAGCAGCCAAGAAGCAGTCTCCGAGCAGTACTTC	CASSQEAVSEQYF
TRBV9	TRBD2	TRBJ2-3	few	TGTGCCAGCAGCGGTGGACTAGACGGCACAGATACGCAGTATTTT	CASSGGLDGTDTQYF
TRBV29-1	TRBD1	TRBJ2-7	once	TGCAGCGTTGGCTCTCCAGGGGGTCAGGAGCAGTACTTC	CSVGSPGGQEQYF
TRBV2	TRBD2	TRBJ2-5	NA	TGTGCCAGCGGGTTCAGCGGGATCCAAGAGACCCAGTACTTC	CASGFSGIQETQYF
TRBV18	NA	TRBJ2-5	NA	TGTGCCAGCTCACCAGAGGCAGAGACCCAGTACTTC	CASSPEAETQYF
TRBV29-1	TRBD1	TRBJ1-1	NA	TGCAGCGCCGAAGGGACAGGGAACACTGAAGCTTTCTTT	CSAEGTGNTEAFF
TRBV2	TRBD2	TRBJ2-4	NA	TGTGCCAGCAGTCCCGAGACTAGCGGGATAAACATTCAGTACTTC	CASSPETSGINIQYF
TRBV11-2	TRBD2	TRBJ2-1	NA	TGTGCCAGCAGCACGGGACTAGCGGGAACGTTCTTC	CASSTGLAGTFF
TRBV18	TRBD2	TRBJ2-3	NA	TGTGCCAGCTCACCAGAATTCCCGGGACTAGCAGGGGCCACAGATACGCAGTATTTT	CASSPEFPGLAGATDTQYF
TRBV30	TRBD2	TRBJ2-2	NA	TGTGCCTGGAGTAAAGAACTAGCGGCCGGGGAGCTGTTTTTT	CAWSKELAAGELFF
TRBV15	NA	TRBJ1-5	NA	TGTGCCACCAGCATTAAGCAGGAGAATCAGCCCCAGCATTTT	CATSIKQENQPQHF
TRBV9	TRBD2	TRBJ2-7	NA	TGTGCCAGCAGCGCAACCAGTAGCGGGAGTGGTTACGAGCAGTACTTC	CASSATSSGSGYEQYF
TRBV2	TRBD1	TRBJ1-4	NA	TGTGCCAGCACACCGGGGACAGGGCGAGCAAGAGATGAAAAACTGTTTTTT	CASTPGTGRARDEKLFF
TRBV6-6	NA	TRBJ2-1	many	TGTGCCAGCAGTTCCGACTCCCTTCGTGGTGAGCAGTTCTTC	CASSSDSLRGEQFF
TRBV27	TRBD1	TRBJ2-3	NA	TGTGCCAGCCGGGACAGGGAATCAGATACGCAGTATTTT	CASRDRESDTQYF
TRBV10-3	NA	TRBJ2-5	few	TGTGCCATCAGGGTGGGGGAGACCCAGTACTTC	CAIRVGETQYF
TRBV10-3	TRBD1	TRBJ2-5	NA	TGTGCCATCAGTCCAGGGGGCCAAGAGACCCAGTACTTC	CAISPGGQETQYF
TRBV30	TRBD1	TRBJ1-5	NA	TGTGCCTGCGGTCGGGACAGGGCCGGCCAGCCCCAGCATTTT	CACGRDRAGQPQHF
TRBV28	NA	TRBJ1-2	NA	TGTGCCAGCAGTTCAGGGGTTCGGGGCTACACCTTC	CASSSGVRGYTF
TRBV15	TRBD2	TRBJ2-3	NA	TGTGCCACCAGCTACCAGTCCGGGACTAGCGACACAGATACGCAGTATTTT	CATSYQSGTSDTDTQYF
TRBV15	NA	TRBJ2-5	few	TGTGCCACCCCTAACCGGGACAACCAAGAGACCCAGTACTTC	CATPNRDNQETQYF
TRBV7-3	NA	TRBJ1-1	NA	TGTGCCAGCAGCTTGGGACACACGAACACTGAAGCTTTCTTT	CASSLGHTNTEAFF
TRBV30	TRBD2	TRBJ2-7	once	TGTGCCTGGAGCCTAGGACTAGCGGGTCCCCTTGGGGGGCAGTACTTC	CAWSLGLAGPLGGQYF
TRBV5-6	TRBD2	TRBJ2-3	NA	TGTGCCAGCAGCTCGACGGGGGGGCCTACAGATACGCAGTATTTT	CASSSTGGPTDTQYF
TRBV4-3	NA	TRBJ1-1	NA	TGCGCCAGCAGCCAAGAAGTTCGGCGGAGGTTCACTGAAGCTTTCTTT	CASSQEVRRRFTEAFF
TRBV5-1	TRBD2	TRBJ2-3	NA	TGCGCCAGCAGCGTGTTAGCGGGGGGGCCCGGAGATACGCAGTATTTT	CASSVLAGGPGDTQYF
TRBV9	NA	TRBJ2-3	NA	TGTGCCAGCAGCGTCGCGGGGGCTGGGAACACAGATACGCAGTATTTT	CASSVAGAGNTDTQYF
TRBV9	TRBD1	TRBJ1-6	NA	TGTGCCAGCAGCACAGGGACAGGGGGGGAAAGACCCCTCCACTTT	CASSTGTGGERPLHF
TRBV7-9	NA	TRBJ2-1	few	TGTGCCAGCAGCTTAGCCTGGGTGTTCAATGAGCAGTTCTTC	CASSLAWVFNEQFF
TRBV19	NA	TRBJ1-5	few	TGTGCCAGTAGTATAGGAAGTAATAGCAATCAGCCCCAGCATTTT	CASSIGSNSNQPQHF
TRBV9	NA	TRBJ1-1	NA	TGTGCCAGCAGCGTAGACAGGAACACTGAAGCTTTCTTT	CASSVDRNTEAFF
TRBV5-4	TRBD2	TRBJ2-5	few	TGTGCCAGCAGCAAATGGATGGCGGGGGGTCAAGAGACCCAGTACTTC	CASSKWMAGGQETQYF
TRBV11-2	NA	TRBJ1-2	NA	TGTGCCAGCAGCTTCGGAAACTATGGCTACACCTTC	CASSFGNYGYTF